This TCR beta chain is from a study of blood T cell repertoires in COVID-19. In the original workflow: How many nucleated cells were present was estimated from reference gene primer amplification. Data came from immunoSEQ multiplex PCR; TCRdb stores just in-frame clones and leaves some out. The V and J calls and clone size were taken over from that table, and D and trimming were inferred from the DNA. In the table there are 200,000 to 250,000 clones, about nine tenths of which are singletons. With 2 bases removed from V and 0 bases from J, the gap between germline ends came to 9 bases. The CDR3 sequence is 15 residues long. Germline CDR1 reads SGHRS; CDR2 reads YFSETQ.

The source material was peripheral blood. The gene calls are TRBV5-1 and TRBJ2-1; D is unresolved. The receptor's source is a man aged 25 to 45 with COVID-19, enrolled during active disease. CDR3 amino acids: CASSFVGSSYNEQFF. As DNA, the CDR3 is TGCGCCAGCAGCTTCGTTGGTAGCTCCTACAATGAGCAGTTCTTC.